This passage covers 31 T cell receptor beta chains from one sample sequenced in a study of cytomegalovirus exposure and HLA in healthy donors. Primers: 60 Vbeta forward and 13 Jbeta reverse. Measured with immunoSEQ multiplex PCR; TCRdb has only the in-frame clones, and not every one. The table lists over 100,000 clones, 74% of them singletons. The sample comprised PBMCs. The receptors come from a human donor in good health.

In this sample, this clone turned up a few times. The genes are TRBV5-4 and TRBJ2-3; D possibly corresponds to TRBD1 (6 bases). Germline CDR1 is SGHNT and CDR2 is YYREEE (reference sequence). This CDR3 is 13 amino acids long. V was clipped by 0 bases and J by 11 bases, with 13 bases between them. In DNA, the CDR3 is TGTGCCAGCAGCTTGGGCGTACAGGGCCGGCAGTATTTT. Protein sequence: CASSLGVQGRQYF. The full variable domain, rest sourced from reference TRBV5-4 and TRBJ2-3, is ETGVTQSPTHLIKTRGQQVTLRCSSQSGHNTVSWYQQALGQGPQFIFQYYREEENGRGNFPPRFSGLQFPNYSSELNVNALELDDSALYLCASSLGVQGRQYFGPGTRLTVL.

The chain carries TRBV6-1 and TRBJ1-1, with D maybe TRBD1 (5 bases). This CDR3 region has 13 residues. Germline V gene data show CDR1 as MNHNS and CDR2 as SASEGT. Trimming pared 6 bases from V and 0 bases from J, leaving 8 bases between. CDR3 bases: TGTGCCAGCAGGACGGGGGTGAACACTGAAGCTTTCTTT. Translation: CASRTGVNTEAFF.

The chain recombines TRBV28 with TRBJ1-4, with 7 bases identical to TRBD1. Germline V CDR1 and CDR2: MDHEN, SYDVKM. This CDR3 has 14 residues. J lost 7 bases, V lost 5 bases, and 7 bases had no gene match. The CDR3 spells CASSPVGQVEKLFF. In DNA form, the CDR3 reads TGTGCCAGCAGTCCCGTCGGACAGGTTGAAAAACTGTTTTTT.

This clone was observed a few times. J is TRBJ1-4 and V is TRBV6-6, with 8 bases that match TRBD1. V lost 4 bases and J lost 7; bases outside the gene matches: 2. The CDR3 has 13 amino acids. CDR1 is MNHNY, CDR2 SVGAGI, per germline (reference sequence). The CDR3 spells CASSSTGGEKLFF. DNA for the CDR3: TGTGCCAGCAGTTCTACAGGGGGTGAAAAACTGTTTTTT.

The chain links TRBV5-4 to TRBJ2-5, with 9 nucleotides matching TRBD1. This CDR3 is 15 amino acids long. The germline CDR1 and CDR2 sequences are SGHNT and YYREEE (reference sequence). Germline trimming cut 5 bases from V and 1 base from J; bases unmatched to any gene: 6. The CDR3 here is CASRGQGLIQETQYF. CDR3 DNA sequence: TGTGCCAGCAGGGGACAGGGACTAATCCAAGAGACCCAGTACTTC. Full variable domain (rest looked up from reference TRBV5-4 and TRBJ2-5): ETGVTQSPTHLIKTRGQQVTLRCSSQSGHNTVSWYQQALGQGPQFIFQYYREEENGRGNFPPRFSGLQFPNYSSELNVNALELDDSALYLCASRGQGLIQETQYFGPGTRLLVL.

The sample holds one count of this clone. V gene TRBV9 combines with J gene TRBJ1-1, with 8 bases aligning to TRBD1. Germline V gives CDR1 SGDLS, CDR2 YYNGEE. V lost 4 bases and J lost 4; bases outside the gene matches: 12. CDR3 length equals 16 residues. In nucleotides, the CDR3 is TGTGCCAGCAGCTCCACGGGGGACAGGTTGGGCACTGAAGCTTTCTTT. It specifies CASSSTGDRLGTEAFF. Supplemented by reference TRBV9 and TRBJ1-1, the full variable domain reads DSGVTQTPKHLITATGQRVTLRCSPRSGDLSVYWYQQSLDQGLQFLIQYYNGEERAKGNILERFSAQQFPDLHSELNLSSLELGDSALYFCASSSTGDRLGTEAFFGQGTRLTVV.

J is TRBJ2-2 and V is TRBV19; the D gene is possibly TRBD1 (6 bases). The V end lost 7 bases, the J end lost 4 bases, and 16 bases lay between the germline ends. The length of the CDR3 is 15 residues. From germline, CDR1 is LNHDA and CDR2 SQIVND (reference sequence). The CDR3 DNA reads TGTGCCAGTACCTCTAGATTGGGGGCCACCGGGGAGCTGTTTTTT. Its translation is CASTSRLGATGELFF.

The chain carries TRBV29-1 and TRBJ2-1, with a weak D call TRBD2 (6 bases). Germline lookup yields CDR1 SQVTM and CDR2 ANQGSEA. V lost 5 bases, J lost 5 bases, and 13 bases lay in between. The CDR3 loop spans 13 amino acids. The CDR3 coding sequence is TGCAGCGTTTACCCGGGACTGGACAATGAGCAGTTCTTC. As protein: CSVYPGLDNEQFF.

The chain carries TRBV27 and TRBJ1-6, with TRBD1 identical over 7 bases. The V and J ends lost 10 bases and 7 bases, in that order; junction bases with no gene match: 7. The V gene's germline CDR1 is MNHEY and CDR2 SMNVEV (reference sequence). The CDR3 is 13 residues long. CDR3 nucleotide sequence: TGTGCCACCGCGACAGGGTCCAATTCACCCCTCCACTTT. Translation gives CATATGSNSPLHF.

The V call is TRBV28, the J call TRBJ2-7; 7 nucleotides match TRBD1. The CDR3 has 15 residues. Germline-derived CDR1 and CDR2 are MDHEN and SYDVKM. V shed 4 bases and J 0 bases; nucleotides not matched to a gene: 6. In DNA, the CDR3 is TGTGCCAGCAGTTATGCAGAGGGGGCCTCCTACGAGCAGTACTTC. Translation: CASSYAEGASYEQYF. Based on the CDR3 plus reference TRBV28 and TRBJ2-7, the full variable domain is DVKVTQSSRYLVKRTGEKVFLECVQDMDHENMFWYRQDPGLGLRLIYFSYDVKMKEKGDIPEGYSVSREKKERFSLILESASTNQTSMYLCASSYAEGASYEQYFGPGTRLTVT.

V gene TRBV5-1 combines with J gene TRBJ1-1; D perhaps matches TRBD1 (5 bases). V was clipped by 3 bases and J by 1 base, with 10 bases between them. This CDR3 has 14 residues. CDR1 SGHRS and CDR2 YFSETQ come from the germline V gene. In DNA form, the CDR3 reads TGCGCCAGCAGCTCTTGGGGGGGGAACACTGAAGCTTTCTTT. Its protein product is CASSSWGGNTEAFF.

The chain carries TRBV5-1 and TRBJ1-4, with D unclear. This CDR3 has 14 amino acids. The germline V and J ends were trimmed by 4 bases and 7 bases, with 14 bases remaining between them. Germline CDR1 SGHRS, CDR2 YFSETQ. Here the CDR3 DNA reads TGCGCCAGCAGCGGTTTCAGTTCGTCTGAAAAACTGTTTTTT. Translation: CASSGFSSSEKLFF.

This clone was found a few times. The J gene is TRBJ2-7, the V gene TRBV5-1; 11 nucleotides line up with TRBD1. The CDR3 loop spans 15 amino acids. Germline-derived CDR1 and CDR2 are SGHRS and YFSETQ. Trimming removed 6 bases from V and 5 bases from J; junction bases left unmatched: 10. In DNA form, the CDR3 reads TGCGCCAGCAAACAAGGGACAGGGGGTCGGGACGAGCAGTACTTC. Translated: CASKQGTGGRDEQYF.

The V and J genes are TRBV6-1 and TRBJ2-2, with unresolved D. CDR3 length equals 12 residues. Trimming cost V 0 bases and J 8 bases, with 4 bases left between them. The germline gives CDR1 MNHNS, CDR2 SASEGT. CDR3 in amino acids: CASSEAPGELFF. In nucleotides, the CDR3 is TGTGCCAGCAGTGAAGCCCCTGGGGAGCTGTTTTTT.

The chain has TRBV5-6 and TRBJ2-2; the D gene is possibly TRBD1 (6 bases). The CDR3 covers 15 residues. Germline-derived CDR1 and CDR2 are SGHDT and YYEEEE. Trimming took 1 base from V and 1 from J, leaving 8 bases between them. CDR3 amino acids: CASSLQGRNTGELFF. The CDR3 bases are TGTGCCAGCAGCTTGCAGGGGAGGAACACCGGGGAGCTGTTTTTT. The full variable domain, with the rest looked up from reference TRBV5-6 and TRBJ2-2, is DAGVTQSPTHLIKTRGQQVTLRCSPKSGHDTVSWYQQALGQGPQFIFQYYEEEERQRGNFPDRFSGHQFPNYSSELNVNALLLGDSALYLCASSLQGRNTGELFFGEGSRLTVL.

This clone has a handful of counts. The chain combines TRBV4-3 with TRBJ1-6; possible D gene TRBD1, 5 bases. The germline gives CDR1 LGHNA, CDR2 YSLEER. V shed 0 bases and J shed 1 base, with 10 bases lying between them. The CDR3 is made up of 17 amino acids. The CDR3 is CASSQERGRSYNSPLHF. The DNA for the CDR3 is TGCGCCAGCAGCCAAGAGCGGGGGAGGTCCTATAATTCACCCCTCCACTTT.

The rearrangement links TRBV28 to TRBJ1-5, with D hard to call. Germline V gene lookup returns CDR1 MDHEN and CDR2 SYDVKM. CDR3 length: 17 residues. V was clipped by 3 bases and J by 3 bases, with 18 bases between them. DNA of the CDR3: TGTGCCAGCAGTTTCCAGCAAGGAATGGGCCCCAATCAGCCCCAGCATTTT. Translating gives CASSFQQGMGPNQPQHF.

V gene TRBV9 combines with J gene TRBJ2-1, with TRBD1 identical over 12 bases. This CDR3 has 17 residues. Losses at the gene ends were 0 bases for V and 7 bases for J; bases not matched to a gene: 8. Germline V gene lookup returns CDR1 SGDLS and CDR2 YYNGEE. The DNA of the CDR3 is TGTGCCAGCAGCGTAGCCGGGACAGGGGGCATCGAAAATGAGCAGTTCTTC. Protein product: CASSVAGTGGIENEQFF.

The J gene is TRBJ2-3, the V gene TRBV6-6; 9 bases match TRBD2. CDR3 length: 15 amino acids. Germline loops: CDR1 MNHNY, CDR2 SVGAGI (reference sequence). V lost 6 bases and J lost 0; bases outside the gene matches: 4. The CDR3 sequence: CASSPTSGSTDTQYF. CDR3 nucleotide sequence: TGTGCCAGCAGCCCCACTAGCGGGAGCACAGATACGCAGTATTTT.

The J gene is TRBJ1-2, the V gene TRBV7-2; 7 bases align to TRBD1. Looked up from germline, CDR1 is SGHTA and CDR2 is FQGNSA. V shed 3 bases and J 4 bases; nucleotides not matched to a gene: 5. CDR3 length: 14 amino acids. The CDR3 DNA sequence: TGTGCCAGCAGCTTGCAGGGGGACGGCTATGGCTACACCTTC. Its protein product is CASSLQGDGYGYTF. Filled out from reference TRBV7-2 and TRBJ1-2, the complete variable domain reads GAGVSQSPSNKVTEKGKDVELRCDPISGHTALYWYRQSLGQGLEFLIYFQGNSAPDKSGLPSDRFSAERTGGSVSTLTIQRTQQEDSAVYLCASSLQGDGYGYTFGSGTRLTVV.

The V and J genes are TRBV7-9 and TRBJ2-1, with D possibly TRBD1 on 5 matching bases. The CDR3 has 13 residues. V was shortened by 1 base and J by 4 bases, with 5 bases between the two germline ends. Germline-derived CDR1 and CDR2 are SEHNR and FQNEAQ (reference sequence). CDR3 in DNA: TGTGCCAGCAGCTTAGACAGGTACAATGAGCAGTTCTTC. As protein: CASSLDRYNEQFF.

The chain is built from TRBV28 and TRBJ2-7, with D uncertain. The germline gives CDR1 MDHEN, CDR2 SYDVKM. V lost 6 bases to trimming and J lost 0 bases, with 9 bases between them. The CDR3 has 13 residues. For the CDR3, the DNA is TGTGCCAGCAGAAGTAGTAGCTCCTACGAGCAGTACTTC. Its protein is CASRSSSSYEQYF.

V and J are TRBV28 and TRBJ2-7; D unclear. CDR1 MDHEN and CDR2 SYDVKM come from the germline V gene. The CDR3 spans 13 residues. CDR3 sequence (DNA): TGTGCTACAGTCACGCCAAGCTCCTACGAGCAGTACTTC. Its protein product is CATVTPSSYEQYF.

This clone was counted between two and nine times. In DNA, the CDR3 is TGTGCCAGCAGCTTAGGGACAATCAACACTGAAGCTTTCTTT. Translated, it gives CASSLGTINTEAFF. The chain has TRBV11-2 and TRBJ1-1, with a possible D match to TRBD1 (5 bases). V was clipped by 1 base and J by 2 bases, with 8 bases between them. Germline V gene data show CDR1 as SGHAT and CDR2 as FQNNGV. The CDR3 spans 14 residues.

This rearrangement joins TRBV5-1 to TRBJ2-5; no definite D call. Germline CDR1 and CDR2: SGHRS and YFSETQ. V was clipped by 4 bases and J by 4 bases, with 8 bases between them. The CDR3 is 12 residues long. CDR3 in amino acids: CASSQVGETQYF. As DNA, the CDR3 is TGCGCCAGCAGCCAGGTCGGAGAGACCCAGTACTTC.

This rearrangement joins TRBV7-2 to TRBJ1-2, with 7 positions matching TRBD1. The CDR3 runs 13 residues. CDR1 and CDR2 (germline): SGHTA, FQGNSA. Trimming at V came to 2 bases and at J to 10 bases, leaving 7 bases not matched to a gene. DNA for the CDR3: TGTGCCAGCAGCTTACAGGGGGTACCACCCTACACCTTC. This translates into CASSLQGVPPYTF.

Of note for this clone: Germline and junction disagree at one end, which may indicate a read error. This chain joins TRBV6-6 and TRBJ2-4; 7 positions match TRBD2. CDR3 size: 12 residues. CDR1 and CDR2 from the germline V gene are MNHNY and SVGAGI (reference sequence). The CDR3 loop reads CASSYSGGVVDF. The CDR3 nucleotides are TGTGCCAGCAGTTACTCGGGGGGGGTTGTAGACTTC.

The chain uses TRBV6-1 and TRBJ1-3; tentatively, D is TRBD1 (5 bases). The CDR3 totals 15 residues. The germline gives CDR1 MNHNS, CDR2 SASEGT. V lost 6 bases, J lost 0 bases, and 12 bases lay in between. The CDR3 region has the DNA TGTGCCAGCAGCTCTGACAGCAACTCTGGAAACACCATATATTTT. The encoded protein is CASSSDSNSGNTIYF.

This sequence joins TRBV19 and TRBJ1-5; 8 bases agree with TRBD1. The CDR3 is 14 amino acids. CDR1 LNHDA and CDR2 SQIVND come from the germline V gene (reference sequence). V was pared by 3 bases and J by 6 bases, with 4 bases of the junction left unmatched. CDR3 DNA: TGTGCCAGTAGTATTCAGGGGGCTACTCAGCCCCAGCATTTT. It specifies CASSIQGATQPQHF.

This sequence joins TRBV7-2 and TRBJ2-7; possible D gene TRBD1, 5 bases. V was shortened by 1 base and J by 2 bases, with 12 bases between the two germline ends. Germline V gives CDR1 SGHTA, CDR2 FQGNSA. The CDR3 extends over 15 amino acids. The CDR3 coding sequence is TGTGCCAGCAGCTTAGACCAGGGCCTCCCCTACGAGCAGTACTTC. Translating it yields CASSLDQGLPYEQYF.

The V call is TRBV19, the J call TRBJ2-1, with 8 nucleotides matching TRBD2. This CDR3 comprises 13 residues. Trimming at V came to 5 bases and at J to 10 bases, leaving 7 bases not matched to a gene. Germline V gene data show CDR1 as LNHDA and CDR2 as SQIVND (reference sequence). CDR3 loop: CASSPFRLAEQFF. The CDR3 DNA reads as TGTGCCAGTAGTCCGTTTAGACTAGCGGAGCAGTTCTTC.